Presented here are 14 T cell receptor beta chains from one specimen sequenced in a study of T cells after yellow fever vaccination. TCRdb passed the 5' RACE reads through MiXCR, listing each CDR3 protein once. The profile shows about 300,000 distinct CDR3 sequences, around 7% of them singletons. Material: PBMCs, obtained around 45 days after the first yellow fever vaccination. These receptors were obtained from a man between 18 and 35 years old who received the YFV17D yellow fever vaccine.

This clonotype was counted a few times. The CDR3 sequence is CSARVHSGNTIYF. The CDR3 DNA reads as TGCAGTGCTAGAGTTCACTCTGGAAACACCATATATTTT. The chain combines TRBV20-1 with TRBJ1-3, with D uncertain. This CDR3 is 13 amino acids long. The V end lost 1 base, the J end lost 0 bases, and 4 bases lay between the germline ends. Germline values: CDR1 DFQATT, CDR2 SNEGSKA (reference sequence).

The chain recombines TRBV20-1 with TRBJ1-6; D is unresolved. This CDR3 has 16 amino acids. The germline V gene encodes CDR1 DFQATT and CDR2 SNEGSKA (reference sequence). The ends were cut back, 2 bases at V and 5 bases at J, with 16 bases in the middle. The CDR3 loop is CSARPLGVNNNSPLHF. The CDR3 region has the DNA TGCAGTGCTAGACCCCTCGGGGTGAATAATAATTCACCCCTCCACTTT.

There are a few counts of this clonotype. This sequence joins TRBV28 and TRBJ2-7; D remains unclear. The CDR3 loop spans 14 amino acids. Trimming took 3 bases from V and 0 from J, leaving 9 bases between them. Germline CDR1 and CDR2: MDHEN and SYDVKM. The CDR3 sequence is CASSFWHGSYEQYV. The CDR3 coding sequence is TGTGCCAGCAGTTTTTGGCACGGCTCCTACGAGCAGTACGTC.

This clonotype has at least ten counts. This chain joins TRBV6-2 or TRBV6-3 and TRBJ1-1; no firm D call. V was shortened by 9 bases and J by 1 base, with 9 bases between the two germline ends. CDR1 MNHEY and CDR2 SVGEGT come from the germline V gene. The CDR3 runs 12 residues. CDR3 amino acids: CARERGNTEAFF. CDR3 DNA: TGTGCCAGAGAGCGGGGGAACACTGAAGCTTTCTTT.

At least ten counts were recorded for this clonotype. The CDR3 reads CSPNGGDTGLYGYTF. The CDR3 nucleotides read TGCAGTCCTAACGGGGGGGACACAGGGCTCTATGGCTACACCTTC. This chain links TRBV20-1 with TRBJ1-2, with a tentative D call TRBD1 (6 bases). This CDR3 contains 15 residues. CDR1 is DFQATT and CDR2 is SNEGSKA in the germline V gene (reference sequence). The V end lost 8 bases, the J end lost 4 bases, and 23 bases lay between the germline ends.

This clonotype was observed a few times. This chain connects TRBV7-2 to TRBJ2-7; D is perhaps TRBD2 (6 bases). The CDR3 is made up of 14 amino acids. Trimming cost V 1 base and J 2 bases, with 9 bases left between them. The germline V gene encodes CDR1 SGHTA and CDR2 FQGNSA. The CDR3 protein is CASSLVAATYEQYF. The CDR3 nucleotides are TGTGCCAGCAGCTTAGTAGCGGCGACCTACGAGCAGTACTTC.

The table lists this clonotype with a few counts. J is TRBJ2-7 and V is TRBV28, with 13 positions matching TRBD2. Germline V CDR1 and CDR2: MDHEN, SYDVKM. J lost 12 bases, V lost 6 bases, and 8 bases had no gene match. The CDR3 contains 13 residues. The CDR3 loop is CASRRRGTSGAYV. CDR3 bases: TGTGCCAGCAGACGCCGCGGGACTAGCGGGGCGTACGTC.

This clonotype was seen more than once but under ten times. This chain connects TRBV10-3 to TRBJ2-2; tentative D call: TRBD2 (6 bases). Germline loops: CDR1 ENHRY, CDR2 SYGVKD. The CDR3 consists of 17 residues. V lost 6 bases and J 7 bases, leaving 24 bases between the germline ends. DNA for the CDR3: TGTGCCATCAGCCCCCTCACGAGGGCTAGCGATGGCGGGGAGCTGTTTTTT. The encoded protein is CAISPLTRASDGGELFF.

The rearrangement uses TRBV9 and TRBJ2-2; TRBD2 aligns across 7 bases. This CDR3 region has 19 residues. The germline gives CDR1 SGDLS, CDR2 YYNGEE. The junction had 14 bases not matched to a gene; V was cut back by 2 bases and J by 1 base. CDR3 DNA sequence: TGTGCCAGCAGCGTGGGCCGGGGGGTCATCCCCAGGAACACCGGGGAGCTGTTTTTT. Translated, it gives CASSVGRGVIPRNTGELFF.

The chain recombines TRBV20-1 with TRBJ2-1, with no clear D. V was shortened by 2 bases and J by 4 bases, with 6 bases between the two germline ends. CDR3 length: 12 residues. Germline-derived CDR1 and CDR2 are DFQATT and SNEGSKA (reference sequence). Here the CDR3 reads CSARPAYNEQFF. CDR3 DNA sequence: TGCAGTGCTAGACCCGCTTACAATGAGCAGTTCTTC.

In this sample, this clonotype turned up a few times. V gene TRBV5-6 combines with J gene TRBJ1-2; no clear D gene. This CDR3 has 17 amino acids. CDR1 and CDR2 from the germline V gene are SGHDT and YYEEEE. V was pared by 4 bases and J by 0 bases, with 19 bases between. The CDR3 DNA follows: TGTGCCAGCAGCCGACCTCCTGGACGGGGAGCTAACTATGGCTACACCTTC. It is translated as CASSRPPGRGANYGYTF.

This clonotype was detected ten times or more. The chain joins TRBV5-5 to TRBJ1-5; D is possibly TRBD1 (6 bases). This CDR3 is 15 amino acids long. The germline V gene encodes CDR1 SGHKS and CDR2 YYEKEE (reference sequence). The V end lost 0 bases, the J end lost 10 bases, and 17 bases lay between the germline ends. CDR3 in amino acids: CASSLVGGSRGPQHF. As DNA, the CDR3 is TGTGCCAGCAGCTTGGTAGGTGGATCCAGGGGCCCCCAGCATTTT.

There are a few counts of this clonotype. J is TRBJ2-7 and V is TRBV29-1, with D tentatively TRBD1 (6 bases). Germline CDR1 SQVTM, CDR2 ANQGSEA. The CDR3 length is 12 residues. V was shortened by 5 bases and J by 7 bases, with 15 bases between the two germline ends. Written as DNA, the CDR3 is TGCAGCGTTCTGAGGGGGTTGAGAGAGCAGTACTTC. This gives the protein CSVLRGLREQYF.

This clonotype was seen a few times. In DNA, the CDR3 is TGCAGTGCTTTTCCGGGACAGGGGGGCAATGAGCAGTTCTTC. This encodes CSAFPGQGGNEQFF. V gene TRBV20-1 combines with J gene TRBJ2-1, with 11 bases fitting TRBD1. Germline lookup yields CDR1 DFQATT and CDR2 SNEGSKA (reference sequence). The CDR3 has 14 residues. Trimming cost V 5 bases and J 6 bases; bases outside gene matches: 6.